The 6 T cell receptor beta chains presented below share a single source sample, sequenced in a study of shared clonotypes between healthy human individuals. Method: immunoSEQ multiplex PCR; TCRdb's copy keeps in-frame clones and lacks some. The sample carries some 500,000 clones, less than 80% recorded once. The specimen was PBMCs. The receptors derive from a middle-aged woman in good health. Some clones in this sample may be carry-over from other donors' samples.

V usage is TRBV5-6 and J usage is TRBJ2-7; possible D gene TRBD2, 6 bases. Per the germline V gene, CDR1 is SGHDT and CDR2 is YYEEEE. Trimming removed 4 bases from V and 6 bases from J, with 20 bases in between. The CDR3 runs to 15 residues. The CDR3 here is CASSPWGLRRLEQYF. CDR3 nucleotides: TGTGCCAGCAGCCCGTGGGGACTCCGTCGTCTCGAGCAGTACTTC.

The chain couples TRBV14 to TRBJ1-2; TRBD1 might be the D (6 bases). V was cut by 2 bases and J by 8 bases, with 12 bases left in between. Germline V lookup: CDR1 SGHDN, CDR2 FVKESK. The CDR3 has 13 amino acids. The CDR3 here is CASSQNRDYGYTF. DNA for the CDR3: TGTGCCAGCAGCCAAAACAGGGATTACGGCTACACCTTC.

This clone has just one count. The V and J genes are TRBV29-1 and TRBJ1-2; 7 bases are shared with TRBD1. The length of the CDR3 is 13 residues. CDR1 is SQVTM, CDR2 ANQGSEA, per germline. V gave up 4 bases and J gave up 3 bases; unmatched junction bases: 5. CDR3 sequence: CSVGQGGDYGYTF. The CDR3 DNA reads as TGCAGCGTTGGGCAGGGGGGGGACTATGGCTACACCTTC.

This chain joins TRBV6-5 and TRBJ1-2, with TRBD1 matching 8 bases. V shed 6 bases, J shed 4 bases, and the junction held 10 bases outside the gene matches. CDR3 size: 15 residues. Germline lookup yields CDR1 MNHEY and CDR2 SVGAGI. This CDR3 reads CASRIFLGTGYGYTF. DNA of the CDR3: TGTGCCAGCAGGATCTTCCTCGGGACAGGCTATGGCTACACCTTC.

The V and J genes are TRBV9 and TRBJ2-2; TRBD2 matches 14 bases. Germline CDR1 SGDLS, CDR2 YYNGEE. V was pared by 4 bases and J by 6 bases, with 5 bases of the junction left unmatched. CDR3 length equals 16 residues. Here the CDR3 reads CASSYSTSGRAGELFF. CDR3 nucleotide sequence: TGTGCCAGCAGCTATTCGACTAGCGGGAGGGCCGGGGAGCTGTTTTTT.

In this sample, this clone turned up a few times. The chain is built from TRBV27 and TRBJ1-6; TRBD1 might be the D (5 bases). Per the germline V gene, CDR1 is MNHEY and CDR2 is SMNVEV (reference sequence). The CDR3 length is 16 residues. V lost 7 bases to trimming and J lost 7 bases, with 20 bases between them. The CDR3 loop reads CASKGLSGGSNSPLHF. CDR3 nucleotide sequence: TGTGCCAGCAAAGGGCTTTCCGGGGGAAGCAATTCACCCCTCCACTTT.